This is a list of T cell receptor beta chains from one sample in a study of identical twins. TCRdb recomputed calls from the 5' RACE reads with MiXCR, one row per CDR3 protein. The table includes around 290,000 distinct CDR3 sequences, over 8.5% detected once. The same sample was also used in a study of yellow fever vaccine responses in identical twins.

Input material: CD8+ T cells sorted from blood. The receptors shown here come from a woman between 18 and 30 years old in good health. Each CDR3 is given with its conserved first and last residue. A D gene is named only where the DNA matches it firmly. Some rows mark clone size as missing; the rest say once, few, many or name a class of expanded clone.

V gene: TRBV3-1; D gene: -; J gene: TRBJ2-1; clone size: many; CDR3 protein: CASSQERPFGEQFF; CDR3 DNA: TGTGCCAGCAGCCAAGAAAGACCTTTTGGAGAGCAGTTCTTC
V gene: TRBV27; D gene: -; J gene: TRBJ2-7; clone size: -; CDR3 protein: CASSDRVEQYF; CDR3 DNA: TGTGCCAGCAGTGATCGGGTCGAGCAGTACTTC
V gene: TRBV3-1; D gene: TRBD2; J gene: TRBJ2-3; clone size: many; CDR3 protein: CASSPGLAGFTDTQYF; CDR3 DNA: TGTGCCAGCAGCCCGGGACTAGCGGGTTTCACAGATACGCAGTATTTT
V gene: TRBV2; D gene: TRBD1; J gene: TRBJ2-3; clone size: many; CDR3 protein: CAIRPTQGVTDTQYF; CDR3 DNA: TGTGCCATACGACCGACACAGGGGGTCACAGATACGCAGTATTTT
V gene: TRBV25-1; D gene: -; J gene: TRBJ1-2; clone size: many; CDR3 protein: CASSRARGNGYTF; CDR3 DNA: TGTGCCAGCAGTCGCGCCCGGGGGAATGGCTACACCTTC
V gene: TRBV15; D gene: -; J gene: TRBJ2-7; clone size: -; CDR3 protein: CATSRDVQGSTYEQYF; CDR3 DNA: TGTGCCACCAGCAGAGATGTCCAGGGGAGTACCTACGAGCAGTACTTC
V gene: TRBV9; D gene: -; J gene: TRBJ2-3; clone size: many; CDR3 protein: CASSVGARTDTQYF; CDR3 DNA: TGTGCCAGCAGCGTAGGGGCACGCACAGATACGCAGTATTTT
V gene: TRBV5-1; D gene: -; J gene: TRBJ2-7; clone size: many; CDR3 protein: CASSPEGTNEQYF; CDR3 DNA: TGCGCCAGCAGCCCGGAGGGGACAAACGAGCAGTACTTC
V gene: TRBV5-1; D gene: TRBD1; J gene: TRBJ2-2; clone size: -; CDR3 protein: CASSHWGTANTGELFF; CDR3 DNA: TGCGCCAGCAGTCATTGGGGGACAGCTAACACCGGGGAGCTGTTTTTT
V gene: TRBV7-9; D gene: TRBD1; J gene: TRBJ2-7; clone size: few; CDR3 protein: CASSSTTGTGSYEQYF; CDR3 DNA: TGTGCCAGCAGCTCCACTACCGGGACAGGCTCCTACGAGCAGTACTTC
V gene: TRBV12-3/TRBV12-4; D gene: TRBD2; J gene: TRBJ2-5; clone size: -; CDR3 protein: CASSEAGVGEETQYF; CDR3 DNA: TGTGCCAGCAGCGAAGCGGGGGTCGGCGAAGAGACCCAGTACTTC
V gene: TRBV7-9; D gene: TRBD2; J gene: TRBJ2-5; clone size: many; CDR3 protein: CASSLRLAGEETQYF; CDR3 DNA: TGTGCCAGCAGCTTAAGACTAGCGGGGGAGGAGACCCAGTACTTC
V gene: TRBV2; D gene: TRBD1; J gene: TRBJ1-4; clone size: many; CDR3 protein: CASRAGTGGLSLFF; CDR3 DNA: TGTGCCAGCAGAGCCGGGACAGGGGGGTTGTCGTTGTTTTTT
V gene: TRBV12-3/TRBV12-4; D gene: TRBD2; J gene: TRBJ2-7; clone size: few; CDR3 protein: CASSSAGGPYEQYF; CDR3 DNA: TGTGCCAGCAGTTCAGCGGGAGGACCCTACGAGCAGTACTTC
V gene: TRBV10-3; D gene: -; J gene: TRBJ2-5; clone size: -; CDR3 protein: CAISESIETQYF; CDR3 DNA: TGTGCCATCAGTGAGTCGATAGAGACCCAGTACTTC
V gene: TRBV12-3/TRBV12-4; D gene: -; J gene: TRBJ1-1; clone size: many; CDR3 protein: CASSFQSGRAFF; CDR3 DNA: TGTGCCAGCAGTTTTCAATCGGGGCGGGCTTTCTTT
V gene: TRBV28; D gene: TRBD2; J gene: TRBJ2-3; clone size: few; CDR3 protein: CASSFYRTAGLASDTQYF; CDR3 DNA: TGTGCCAGCAGTTTCTACCGGACGGCGGGACTAGCAAGCGATACGCAGTATTTT
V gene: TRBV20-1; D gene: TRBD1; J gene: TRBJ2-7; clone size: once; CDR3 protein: CSAHALVAMGQPYEQYF; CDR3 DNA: TGCAGTGCGCACGCCTTGGTTGCTATGGGACAGCCCTACGAGCAGTACTTC
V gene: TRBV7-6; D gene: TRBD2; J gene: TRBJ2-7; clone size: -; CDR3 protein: CASSSLAGAVYEQYF; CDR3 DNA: TGTGCCAGCAGCTCACTAGCGGGAGCAGTTTACGAGCAGTACTTC
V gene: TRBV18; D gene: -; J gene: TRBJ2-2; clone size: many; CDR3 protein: CASSHRRGTGELFF; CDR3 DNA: TGTGCCAGCTCGCACCGACGCGGGACCGGGGAGCTGTTTTTT
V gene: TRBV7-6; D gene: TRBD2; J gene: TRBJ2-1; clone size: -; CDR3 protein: CASSWGGENSYNEQFF; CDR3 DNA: TGTGCCAGCAGCTGGGGGGGAGAGAACTCCTACAATGAGCAGTTCTTC
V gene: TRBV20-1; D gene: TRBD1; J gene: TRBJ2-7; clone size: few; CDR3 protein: CSARDTGGSYEQYF; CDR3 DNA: TGCAGTGCTAGGGATACAGGGGGCTCCTACGAGCAGTACTTC
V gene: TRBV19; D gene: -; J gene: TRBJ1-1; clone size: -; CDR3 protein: CASSPRPKTEAFF; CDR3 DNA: TGTGCCAGTAGTCCTAGACCGAAGACTGAAGCTTTCTTT
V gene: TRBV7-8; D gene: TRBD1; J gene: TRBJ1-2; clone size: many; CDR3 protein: CASSLNSGGDSSLFGYTF; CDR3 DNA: TGTGCCAGCAGCTTAAACTCAGGGGGCGATTCTTCTTTATTTGGCTACACCTTC
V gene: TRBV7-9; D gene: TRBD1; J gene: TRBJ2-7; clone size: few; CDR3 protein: CASSSAGQVSYEQYF; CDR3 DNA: TGTGCCAGCAGCTCCGCGGGACAGGTCTCCTACGAGCAGTACTTC
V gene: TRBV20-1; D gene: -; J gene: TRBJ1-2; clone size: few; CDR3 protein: CSAYGSLILHGYTF; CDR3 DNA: TGCAGTGCTTACGGCAGCCTCATCCTCCACGGCTACACCTTC
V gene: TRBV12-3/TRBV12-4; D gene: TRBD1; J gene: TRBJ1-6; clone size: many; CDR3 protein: CASTSGQYNSPLHF; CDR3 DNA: TGTGCCAGCACCTCGGGACAGTATAATTCACCCCTCCACTTT
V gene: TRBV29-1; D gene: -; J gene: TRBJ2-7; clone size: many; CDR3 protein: CSVEAQSYEQYF; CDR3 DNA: TGCAGCGTTGAGGCACAGAGCTACGAGCAGTACTTC
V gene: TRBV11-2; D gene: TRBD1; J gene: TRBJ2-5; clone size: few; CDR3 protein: CASSGVTGSSETQYF; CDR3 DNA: TGTGCCAGCAGCGGGGTGACAGGGAGTTCGGAGACCCAGTACTTC
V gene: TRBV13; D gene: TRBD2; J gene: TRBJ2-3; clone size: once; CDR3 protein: CASLLSGGPDTQYF; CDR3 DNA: TGTGCCAGCTTACTGAGCGGGGGGCCAGATACGCAGTATTTT
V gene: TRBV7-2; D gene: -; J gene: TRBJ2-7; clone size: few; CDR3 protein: CASSLGSLTIRDEQYF; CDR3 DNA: TGTGCCAGCAGCTTAGGGTCACTTACGATTCGGGACGAGCAGTACTTC
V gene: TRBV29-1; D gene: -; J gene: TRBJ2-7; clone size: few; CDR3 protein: CSVKDRGSYEQYF; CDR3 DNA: TGCAGCGTGAAGGATAGGGGGTCCTACGAGCAGTACTTC
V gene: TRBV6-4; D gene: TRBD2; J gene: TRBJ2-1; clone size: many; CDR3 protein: CASSDVAGTYNEQFF; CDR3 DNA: TGTGCCAGCAGTGATGTAGCGGGTACCTACAATGAGCAGTTCTTC
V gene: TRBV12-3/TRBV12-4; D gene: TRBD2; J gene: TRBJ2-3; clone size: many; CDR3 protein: CASSARLAEAVDTQYF; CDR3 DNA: TGTGCCAGCAGTGCAAGACTAGCGGAAGCGGTAGATACGCAGTATTTT
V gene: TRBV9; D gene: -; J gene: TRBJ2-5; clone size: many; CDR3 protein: CASSGTAMETQYF; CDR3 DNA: TGTGCCAGCAGCGGGACGGCGATGGAGACCCAGTACTTC
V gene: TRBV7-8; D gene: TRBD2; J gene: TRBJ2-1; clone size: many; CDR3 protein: CASSYRLAGGSSSYNEQFF; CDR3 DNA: TGTGCCAGCAGCTACAGACTAGCGGGAGGATCCAGCTCCTACAATGAGCAGTTCTTC
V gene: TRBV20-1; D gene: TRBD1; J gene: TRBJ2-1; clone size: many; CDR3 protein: CSATRNRGPYNEQFF; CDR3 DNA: TGCAGTGCCACTAGGAACAGGGGACCCTACAATGAGCAGTTCTTC
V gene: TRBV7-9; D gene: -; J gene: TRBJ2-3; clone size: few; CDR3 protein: CASSGEPSTDTQYF; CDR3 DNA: TGTGCCAGCAGTGGCGAACCTAGCACAGATACGCAGTATTTT
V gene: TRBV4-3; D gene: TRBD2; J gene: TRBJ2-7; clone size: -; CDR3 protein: CASSQDRRGGHEQYF; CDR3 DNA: TGCGCCAGCAGCCAAGATCGACGGGGGGGCCACGAGCAGTACTTC
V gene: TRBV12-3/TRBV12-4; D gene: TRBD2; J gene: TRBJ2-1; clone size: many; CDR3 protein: CASNSGLVTEQFF; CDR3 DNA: TGTGCCAGCAATTCGGGACTAGTGACTGAGCAGTTCTTC
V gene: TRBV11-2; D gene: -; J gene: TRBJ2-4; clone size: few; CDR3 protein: CASSLGGKNIQYF; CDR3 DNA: TGTGCCAGCAGCTTAGGAGGGAAAAACATTCAGTACTTC
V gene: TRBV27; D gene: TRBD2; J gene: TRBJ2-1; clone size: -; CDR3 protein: CASSFTSGLNYNEQFF; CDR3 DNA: TGTGCCAGCAGTTTTACTAGCGGGCTGAACTACAATGAGCAGTTCTTC
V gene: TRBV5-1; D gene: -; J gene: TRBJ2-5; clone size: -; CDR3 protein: CASSLESGLETQYF; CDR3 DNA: TGCGCCAGCAGCTTGGAGTCGGGTTTGGAGACCCAGTACTTC
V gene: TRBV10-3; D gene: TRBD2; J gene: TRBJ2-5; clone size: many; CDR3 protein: CAISTSGGYQETQYF; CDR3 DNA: TGTGCCATCAGTACTAGCGGGGGGTACCAAGAGACCCAGTACTTC
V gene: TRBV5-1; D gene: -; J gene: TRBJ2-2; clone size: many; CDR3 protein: CASSLSGSNTGELFF; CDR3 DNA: TGCGCCAGCAGCTTATCAGGGTCGAACACCGGGGAGCTGTTTTTT
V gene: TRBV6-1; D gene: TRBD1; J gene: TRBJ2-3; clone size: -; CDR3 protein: CASSQTGVTPGSTDTQYF; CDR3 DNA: TGTGCCAGCAGCCAGACAGGGGTCACCCCTGGTAGCACAGATACGCAGTATTTT
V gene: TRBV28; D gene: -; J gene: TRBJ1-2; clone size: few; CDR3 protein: CASSTYLDLGYGYTF; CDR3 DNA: TGTGCCAGCAGTACTTATCTAGACCTAGGCTATGGCTACACCTTC
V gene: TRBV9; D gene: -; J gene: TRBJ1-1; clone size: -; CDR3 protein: CASSVNIGSEAFF; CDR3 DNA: TGTGCCAGCAGCGTAAATATTGGCTCTGAAGCTTTCTTT
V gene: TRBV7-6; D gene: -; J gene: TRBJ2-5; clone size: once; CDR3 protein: CASSLGVRETQYF; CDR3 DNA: TGTGCCAGCAGCTTAGGGGTGCGTGAGACCCAGTACTTC
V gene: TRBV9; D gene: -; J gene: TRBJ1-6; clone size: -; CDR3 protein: CASSVVESSPLHF; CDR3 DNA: TGTGCCAGCAGCGTAGTCGAGAGTTCACCCCTCCACTTT
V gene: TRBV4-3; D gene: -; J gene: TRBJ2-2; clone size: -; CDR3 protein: CASSQEWTQGTGELFF; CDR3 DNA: TGCGCCAGCAGCCAAGAATGGACGCAGGGGACCGGGGAGCTGTTTTTT
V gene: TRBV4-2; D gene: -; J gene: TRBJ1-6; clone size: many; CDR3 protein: CASSQDNGKALHF; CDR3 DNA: TGTGCCAGCAGCCAAGATAATGGAAAGGCCCTCCACTTT
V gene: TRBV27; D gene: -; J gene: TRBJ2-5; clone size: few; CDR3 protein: CASSLHHGLKETQYF; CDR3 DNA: TGTGCCAGCAGTTTACACCACGGACTGAAAGAGACCCAGTACTTC
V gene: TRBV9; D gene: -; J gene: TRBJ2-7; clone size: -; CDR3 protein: CASSPNPGVHEQYF; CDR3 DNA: TGTGCCAGCAGCCCTAATCCGGGAGTCCACGAGCAGTACTTC
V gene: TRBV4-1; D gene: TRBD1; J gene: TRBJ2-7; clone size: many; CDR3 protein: CASSLRTGGSYEQYF; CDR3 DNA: TGCGCCAGCAGCCTACGGACAGGGGGCTCGTACGAGCAGTACTTC
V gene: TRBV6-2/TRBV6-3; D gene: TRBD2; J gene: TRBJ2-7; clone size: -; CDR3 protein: CASSYSGTYEQYF; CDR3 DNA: TGTGCCAGCAGTTACAGCGGGACCTACGAGCAGTACTTC
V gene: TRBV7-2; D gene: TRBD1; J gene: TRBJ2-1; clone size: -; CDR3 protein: CASSLNRGDNEQFF; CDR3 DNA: TGTGCCAGCAGCCTTAACAGGGGGGACAATGAGCAGTTCTTC
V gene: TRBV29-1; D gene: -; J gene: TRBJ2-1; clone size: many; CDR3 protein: CSVDGLGQGLYNEQFF; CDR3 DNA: TGCAGCGTTGATGGGTTGGGGCAGGGCCTCTACAATGAGCAGTTCTTC
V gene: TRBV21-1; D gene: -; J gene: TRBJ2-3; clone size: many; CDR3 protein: CASSKRDSFTDTQYF; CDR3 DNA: TGTGCCAGCAGCAAACGGGACAGCTTCACAGATACGCAGTATTTT
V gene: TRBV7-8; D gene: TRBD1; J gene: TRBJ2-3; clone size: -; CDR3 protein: CASSPRGQGFFTDTQYF; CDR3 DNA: TGTGCCAGCAGCCCTAGGGGGCAGGGCTTTTTCACAGATACGCAGTATTTT